The 14 T cell receptor beta chains below all came from one sample that was sequenced in a study of T cell repertoires in cytomegalovirus infection. TCRdb reanalysed the reads using MiXCR and keeps one entry per CDR3 protein. Here the sample spans about 570,000 distinct CDR3 sequences, 35% to 50% being singletons. Antigens of these TCRs are unknown. The specimen comprised cultured PBMCs, sampled from culture after CMV antigen stimulation. The receptor set was obtained from a human donor in good health (CMV status not recorded). Some clones in this sample may be carry-over from other donors' samples.

J is TRBJ1-6 and V is TRBV19; D is perhaps TRBD1 (6 bases). Trimming cost V 3 bases and J 7 bases, with 10 bases left between them. The CDR3 extends over 14 amino acids. The germline CDR1 and CDR2 sequences are LNHDA and SQIVND (reference sequence). CDR3 coding DNA: TGTGCCAGTAGTATCAGGGGCCGGAATTCACCCCTCCACTTT. Residues: CASSIRGRNSPLHF.

The chain combines TRBV19 with TRBJ1-2, with unresolved D. The CDR3 runs to 15 residues. The germline V and J ends were trimmed by 5 bases and 6 bases, with 19 bases remaining between them. Germline values: CDR1 LNHDA, CDR2 SQIVND (reference sequence). The CDR3: CASSGRWRGVDGYTF. CDR3 in DNA: TGTGCCAGTAGTGGCAGGTGGCGTGGCGTGGATGGCTACACCTTC.

The rearrangement uses TRBV6-5 and TRBJ1-1; no firm D call. V shed 5 bases and J shed 2 bases, with 12 bases lying between them. CDR1 and CDR2 from the germline V gene are MNHEY and SVGAGI. This CDR3 is 14 amino acids long. The CDR3 is CASSGRDSNTEAFF. For the CDR3, the DNA is TGTGCCAGCAGTGGTAGAGATTCAAACACTGAAGCTTTCTTT.

The DNA for the CDR3 is TGTGCCAGCAGTTTGCAGGGAGGGGACACTGAAGCTTTCTTT. The encoded protein is CASSLQGGDTEAFF. The V call is TRBV27, the J call TRBJ1-1; D perhaps matches TRBD1 (5 bases). V lost 3 bases to trimming and J lost 3 bases, with 11 bases between them. Germline V gene lookup returns CDR1 MNHEY and CDR2 SMNVEV (reference sequence). The CDR3 runs 14 residues.

This clonotype has more than one count but fewer than ten. The V call is TRBV6-1, the J call TRBJ1-5, with 7 positions matching TRBD1. CDR1 and CDR2 (germline): MNHNS, SASEGT. V was clipped by 8 bases and J by 4 bases; unmatched bases: 5. This CDR3 comprises 13 residues. The CDR3 DNA follows: TGTGCCAGCGACAGGGTGGGTAATCAGCCCCAGCATTTT. It codes for CASDRVGNQPQHF.

This clonotype turned up a few times. In nucleotides, the CDR3 is TGTGCCAGCAGCCCCCGCGCCCCGGCCCCGCTCTTTTTT. Translated, it gives CASSPRAPAPLFF. The chain is built from TRBV25-1 and TRBJ1-4, with D unclear. CDR1 and CDR2 (germline): MGHDK, SYGVNS. The CDR3 length is 13 residues. Trimming left V 6 bases short and J 17 bases short, with 22 bases between. Looking up the rest from reference TRBV25-1 and TRBJ1-4 gives the full variable domain: EADIYQTPRYLVIGTGKKITLECSQTMGHDKMYWYQQDPGMELHLIHYSYGVNSTEKGDLSSESTVSRIRTEHFPLTLESARPSHTSQYLCASSPRAPAPLFFGSGTQLSVL.

The chain employs TRBV7-8 and TRBJ2-1; no firm D call. The CDR3 is made up of 14 amino acids. Germline CDR1 SGHVS, CDR2 FQNEAQ. Trimming stripped 6 bases from V and 2 bases from J, with 11 bases between. The CDR3 DNA sequence: TGTGCCAGCAGTTCTGATGGCGCCTACAATGAGCAGTTCTTC. Amino acids: CASSSDGAYNEQFF.

This rearrangement joins TRBV20-1 to TRBJ2-2, with D perhaps assigned TRBD1 or TRBD2 (6 bases each). CDR1 and CDR2 (germline): DFQATT, SNEGSKA (reference sequence). V was clipped by 3 bases and J by 13 bases, with 18 bases between them. The CDR3 sequence is 13 residues long. The CDR3 sequence is CSARGGGTSLLFF. CDR3 bases: TGCAGTGCTAGGGGGGGCGGGACATCTCTGCTGTTTTTT.

This clonotype was counted a few times. The J gene is TRBJ2-6, the V gene TRBV7-2; D may be TRBD1 (5 bases). V was trimmed by 2 bases and J by 0 bases, leaving 14 bases between them. The CDR3 totals 18 residues. Germline loops: CDR1 SGHTA, CDR2 FQGNSA. The CDR3 region is CASSLIARASSGANVLTF. CDR3 coding DNA: TGTGCCAGCAGCTTAATTGCCAGGGCGTCCTCTGGGGCCAACGTCCTGACTTTC. The whole variable domain, filled in from reference TRBV7-2 and TRBJ2-6, reads GAGVSQSPSNKVTEKGKDVELRCDPISGHTALYWYRQSLGQGLEFLIYFQGNSAPDKSGLPSDRFSAERTGGSVSTLTIQRTQQEDSAVYLCASSLIARASSGANVLTFGAGSRLTVL.

The V gene is TRBV19, the J gene TRBJ1-2, with TRBD1 matching over 8 bases. CDR3 length: 14 residues. V lost 6 bases and J lost 5; bases outside the gene matches: 8. Germline values: CDR1 LNHDA, CDR2 SQIVND (reference sequence). The CDR3 region is CASRRTGIGYGYTF. The CDR3 DNA is TGTGCCAGTAGGCGGACAGGGATCGGATATGGCTACACCTTC.

This clonotype occurred once. J is TRBJ1-4 and V is TRBV20-1; no reliable D call. Germline V CDR1 and CDR2: DFQATT, SNEGSKA (reference sequence). This CDR3 region has 13 residues. Trimming pared 2 bases from V and 5 bases from J, leaving 9 bases between. Here the CDR3 DNA reads TGCAGTGCTAGACAGGCGACAAATGAAAAACTGTTTTTT. Translation: CSARQATNEKLFF.

The gene calls are TRBV12-3 or TRBV12-4 and TRBJ2-7, with TRBD2 as a possible D gene (6 bases). The CDR3 covers 12 residues. Trimming removed 6 bases from V and 2 bases from J, with 8 bases in between. The CDR3 here is CASRRDPYEQYF. The CDR3 DNA follows: TGTGCCAGCAGGCGGGACCCCTACGAGCAGTACTTC.

This sequence joins TRBV7-2 and TRBJ2-5; the match to TRBD2 covers 10 bases. This CDR3 spans 18 amino acids. J was trimmed by 1 base and V by 0 bases; bases with no gene match: 8. Per germline, CDR1 SGHTA and CDR2 FQGNSA. The CDR3 protein is CASSLAEREGPLQETQYF. In nucleotides, the CDR3 is TGTGCCAGCAGCTTAGCGGAGCGGGAGGGCCCTCTCCAAGAGACCCAGTACTTC.

This clonotype was detected only a few times. The J gene is TRBJ2-7, the V gene TRBV4-3, with TRBD1 identical over 9 bases. Germline-derived CDR1 and CDR2 are LGHNA and YSLEER. The CDR3 spans 15 residues. Trimming cost V 1 base and J 2 bases; bases outside gene matches: 3. The CDR3 nucleotides are TGCGCCAGCAGCCAAGCCGGGACAGGGCCCTACGAGCAGTACTTC. Protein product: CASSQAGTGPYEQYF.